This TCR beta chain derives from a study of blood T cell repertoires in COVID-19. Produced via immunoSEQ multiplex PCR; TCRdb's table is partial and in-frame only. This table holds approximately 440,000 clones, 80% to 95% found once. The germline gives CDR1 GTSNPN, CDR2 SVGIG (reference sequence). Trimming pared 5 bases from V and 5 bases from J, leaving 16 bases between. The CDR3 has 14 amino acids. This TCR derives from a man younger than 35 who had recovered from COVID-19. The V call is TRBV30, the J call TRBJ2-1, with D perhaps TRBD2 (5 bases). Source material: PBMCs or T cells enriched from blood (not recorded which). The CDR3 DNA reads TGTGCCTGGGCCCAACTAGTGACGCACAATGAGCAGTTCTTC. Protein sequence: CAWAQLVTHNEQFF.